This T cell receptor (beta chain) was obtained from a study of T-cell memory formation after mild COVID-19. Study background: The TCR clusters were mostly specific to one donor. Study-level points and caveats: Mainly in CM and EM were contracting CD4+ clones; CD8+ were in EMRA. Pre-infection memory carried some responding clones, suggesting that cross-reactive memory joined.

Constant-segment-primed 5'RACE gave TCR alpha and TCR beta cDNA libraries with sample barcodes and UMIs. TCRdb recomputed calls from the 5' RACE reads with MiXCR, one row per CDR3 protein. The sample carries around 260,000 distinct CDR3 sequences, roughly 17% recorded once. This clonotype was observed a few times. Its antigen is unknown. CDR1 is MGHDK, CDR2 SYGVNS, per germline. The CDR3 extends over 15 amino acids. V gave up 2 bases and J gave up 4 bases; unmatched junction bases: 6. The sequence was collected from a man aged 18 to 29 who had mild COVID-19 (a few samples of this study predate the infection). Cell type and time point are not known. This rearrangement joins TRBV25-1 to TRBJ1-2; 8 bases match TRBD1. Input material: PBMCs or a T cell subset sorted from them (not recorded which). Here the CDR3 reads CASSEGQGAVYGYTF. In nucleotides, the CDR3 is TGTGCCAGCAGTGAAGGCCAGGGGGCGGTCTATGGCTACACCTTC.